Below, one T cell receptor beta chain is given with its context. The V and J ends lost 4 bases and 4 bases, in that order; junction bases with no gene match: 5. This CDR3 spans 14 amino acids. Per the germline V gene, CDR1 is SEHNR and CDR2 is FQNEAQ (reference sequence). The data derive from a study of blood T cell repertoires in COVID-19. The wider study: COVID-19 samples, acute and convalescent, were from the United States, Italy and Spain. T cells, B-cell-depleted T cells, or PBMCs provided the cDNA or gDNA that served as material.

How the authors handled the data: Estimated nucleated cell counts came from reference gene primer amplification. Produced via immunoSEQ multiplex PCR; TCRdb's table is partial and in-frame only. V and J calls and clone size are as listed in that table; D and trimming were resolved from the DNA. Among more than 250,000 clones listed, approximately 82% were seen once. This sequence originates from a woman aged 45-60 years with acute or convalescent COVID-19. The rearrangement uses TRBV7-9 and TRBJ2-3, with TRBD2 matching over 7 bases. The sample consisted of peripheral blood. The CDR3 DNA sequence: TGTGCCAGCAGCTCGACTAGCAGGGCAGATACGCAGTATTTT. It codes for CASSSTSRADTQYF.